These 32 T cell receptor beta chains came from one sample sequenced in a study of OX40 agonist ivuxolimab in advanced cancers. Generated by immunoSEQ multiplex PCR, the TCRdb table keeps only in-frame clones and is missing some. The sample lists some 44,000 clones, 70% to 90% occurring once. The specimen comprised CD4+ or CD8+ T cells sorted from blood, sampled in a trial of the OX40 agonist ivuxolimab. These receptors all stem from an adult with an advanced solid tumor such as melanoma, head and neck, liver or kidney cancer.

This clone was observed a single time. The V and J genes are TRBV10-3 and TRBJ2-4; D is possibly TRBD1 (5 bases). This CDR3 has 12 residues. Between the trimmed V and J ends, which lost 7 bases and 6 bases, there was a span of 10 bases. Germline V gene sequence: CDR1 ENHRY, CDR2 SYGVKD. As DNA, the CDR3 is TGTGCCATCAAGGGGCTCGGAAACATTCAGTACTTC. Translation gives CAIKGLGNIQYF.

The chain employs TRBV7-2 and TRBJ2-3; 7 bases fit TRBD1. V lost 5 bases to trimming and J lost 0 bases; unmatched junction nucleotides: 5. CDR3 length: 15 amino acids. Germline V gene sequence: CDR1 SGHTA, CDR2 FQGNSA. This CDR3 reads CASSLTGLSTDTQYF. The CDR3 DNA sequence: TGTGCCAGCAGCCTGACAGGGTTGAGCACAGATACGCAGTATTTT.

The gene calls are TRBV11-2 and TRBJ2-1; D possibly corresponds to TRBD2 (6 bases). The CDR3 spans 16 residues. Trimming took off 5 bases at V and 9 bases at J, with 23 bases between the two ends. Germline V lookup: CDR1 SGHAT, CDR2 FQNNGV. The CDR3 DNA reads TGTGCCAGCAGCCCTTGGGGGGTTCTCAACAATATTGAGCAGTTCTTC. Its protein is CASSPWGVLNNIEQFF.

The chain couples TRBV2 to TRBJ2-7; 8 bases line up with TRBD1. The CDR3 sequence is 14 residues long. Unmatched junction bases numbered 4, after V lost 3 bases and J lost 3 bases. The germline V gene encodes CDR1 SNHLY and CDR2 FYNNEI. The CDR3 DNA reads TGTGCCAGCAGTGACCGGACAGGGAACTACGAGCAGTACTTC. Residues: CASSDRTGNYEQYF. The entire variable domain, with the rest obtained from reference TRBV2 and TRBJ2-7, is as follows: EPEVTQTPSHQVTQMGQEVILRCVPISNHLYFYWYRQILGQKVEFLVSFYNNEISEKSEIFDDQFSVERPDGSNFTLKIRSTKLEDSAMYFCASSDRTGNYEQYFGPGTRLTVT.

This chain uses TRBV6-6 with TRBJ2-7, with 8 bases lining up with TRBD1. Germline trimming cut 9 bases from V and 3 bases from J; bases unmatched to any gene: 4. CDR1 and CDR2 (germline): MNHNY, SVGAGI (reference sequence). The CDR3 contains 12 residues. In nucleotides, the CDR3 is TGTGCCAGTCAGGGGGCTGACTACGAGCAGTACTTC. Protein product: CASQGADYEQYF.

V and J are TRBV11-2 and TRBJ2-1; D gene unclear. Trimming cost V 5 bases and J 0 bases, with 8 bases left between them. The CDR3 sequence is 14 residues long. Germline CDR1 is SGHAT and CDR2 is FQNNGV. The CDR3 region has the DNA TGTGCCAGCAGCCCGCAAAGCTCCTACAATGAGCAGTTCTTC. It is translated as CASSPQSSYNEQFF.

The chain carries TRBV19 and TRBJ1-4, with 12 bases identical to TRBD1. This CDR3 region has 16 residues. Germline-derived CDR1 and CDR2 are LNHDA and SQIVND (reference sequence). Trimming removed 6 bases from V and 4 bases from J; junction bases left unmatched: 6. The CDR3 loop reads CASSTGQGAGNEKLFF. CDR3 nucleotides: TGTGCCAGTAGCACGGGACAGGGGGCTGGTAATGAAAAACTGTTTTTT.

The V and J genes are TRBV7-2 and TRBJ1-1; no firm D call. CDR1 and CDR2 (germline): SGHTA, FQGNSA. V lost 1 base and J 5 bases, leaving 11 bases between the germline ends. The CDR3 is 14 amino acids. In DNA form, the CDR3 reads TGTGCCAGCAGCTTAGGTTCTTTTGGGACTGAAGCTTTCTTT. Translating it yields CASSLGSFGTEAFF.

The V call is TRBV6-6, the J call TRBJ2-5; no definite D call. This CDR3 is built from 15 residues. V was cut by 4 bases and J by 4 bases, with 16 bases left in between. Looked up from germline, CDR1 is MNHNY and CDR2 is SVGAGI (reference sequence). The CDR3 region is CASSFLHTAGETQYF. CDR3 nucleotide sequence: TGTGCCAGCAGTTTCTTACATACTGCTGGAGAGACCCAGTACTTC.

V and J are TRBV28 and TRBJ1-6, with D unresolved. The CDR3 loop spans 14 amino acids. Germline CDR1 MDHEN, CDR2 SYDVKM. Trimming took 5 bases from V and 4 from J, leaving 9 bases between them. The chain's CDR3 is CASSRVSYNSPLHF. In DNA form, the CDR3 reads TGTGCCAGCAGTAGGGTTTCTTATAATTCACCCCTCCACTTT. The variable domain in full, with the rest retrieved from reference TRBV28 and TRBJ1-6, is DVKVTQSSRYLVKRTGEKVFLECVQDMDHENMFWYRQDPGLGLRLIYFSYDVKMKEKGDIPEGYSVSREKKERFSLILESASTNQTSMYLCASSRVSYNSPLHFGNGTRLTVT.

This clone was counted a few times. The J gene is TRBJ2-1, the V gene TRBV7-2, with a possible D match to TRBD2 (6 bases). Trimming removed 4 bases from V and 5 bases from J, with 15 bases in between. Germline CDR1 reads SGHTA; CDR2 reads FQGNSA. The CDR3 is 15 residues long. The CDR3 sequence is CASSSRGLDNNEQFF. The CDR3 DNA follows: TGTGCCAGCAGCTCGAGGGGACTGGACAACAATGAGCAGTTCTTC.

The chain employs TRBV7-2 and TRBJ1-2, with TRBD1 matching 10 bases. With V trimmed by 5 bases and J by 6 bases, 12 bases remained unmatched. CDR1 and CDR2 from the germline V gene are SGHTA and FQGNSA. The CDR3 is made up of 16 amino acids. CDR3 sequence (DNA): TGTGCCAGCAGCCCAAGTGGGGGACAGGGGAAACATGGCTACACCTTC. This codes for CASSPSGGQGKHGYTF.

The chain couples TRBV4-3 to TRBJ2-7; unclear D gene. Trimming pared 3 bases from V and 2 bases from J, leaving 14 bases between. The CDR3 is 15 amino acids. Germline assignment: CDR1 LGHNA and CDR2 YSLEER. CDR3 residues: CASSQRAEAAYEQYF. CDR3 in DNA: TGCGCCAGCAGCCAGAGAGCTGAGGCCGCCTACGAGCAGTACTTC.

For this clone: The junction departs from germline at one end; a sequencing error may be responsible. This chain joins TRBV7-3 and TRBJ2-2; D is unclear. Germline V CDR1 and CDR2: SGHTA, FQGTGA. This CDR3 is 17 amino acids long. The CDR3 is CASSPDGPTGAPGELFF. Here the CDR3 DNA reads TGCGCCAGCAGCCCGGACGGGCCTACCGGAGCCCCCGGGGAGCTGTTTTTT.

This chain uses TRBV7-6 with TRBJ2-1, with D possibly being TRBD1 (7 bases). V gave up 5 bases and J gave up 7 bases, with 15 bases separating them. Germline V gene lookup returns CDR1 SGHVS and CDR2 FNYEAQ. The CDR3 covers 14 residues. In DNA, the CDR3 is TGTGCCAGCAGCCCAGGGACAGCGGGTAATGAGCAGTTCTTC. Protein: CASSPGTAGNEQFF.

The rearrangement links TRBV10-3 to TRBJ1-5; 11 positions agree with TRBD1. J lost 3 bases, V lost 7 bases, and 11 bases had no gene match. CDR3 size: 17 residues. Germline CDR1 is ENHRY and CDR2 is SYGVKD. In nucleotides, the CDR3 is TGTGCCATCAACCCCCCGGACAGGGGGCCTTACAATCAGCCCCAGCATTTT. Protein: CAINPPDRGPYNQPQHF.

The CDR3 DNA follows: TGTGCCAGTCTCGACAGCCCCACCGGGGAGCTGTTTTTT. This sequence encodes CASLDSPTGELFF. The rearrangement uses TRBV2 and TRBJ2-2, with a weak D call TRBD1 (5 bases). V was trimmed by 9 bases and J by 4 bases, leaving 12 bases between them. CDR3 length: 13 residues. Germline V gene data show CDR1 as SNHLY and CDR2 as FYNNEI.

The J gene is TRBJ2-5, the V gene TRBV6-1; either TRBD1 or TRBD2 may supply D (5 bases each). The germline CDR1 and CDR2 sequences are MNHNS and SASEGT. Trimming pared 7 bases from V and 3 bases from J, leaving 15 bases between. The CDR3 contains 14 residues. The CDR3 DNA reads TGTGCCAGCAAGAATCCGGGACGAAAAGAGACCCAGTACTTC. Translation gives CASKNPGRKETQYF.

This CDR3 is CASSLDIQDPVRETQYF. CDR3 DNA sequence: TGTGCCAGCAGCTTAGATATACAGGACCCTGTCAGAGAGACCCAGTACTTC. The chain carries TRBV7-8 and TRBJ2-5; D might be TRBD1 (5 bases). Germline CDR1 is SGHVS and CDR2 is FQNEAQ. V was clipped by 1 base and J by 4 bases, with 19 bases between them. CDR3 length: 17 residues.

Regarding this clone: At one boundary the junction diverges from the germline segment, which might be a read error. V and J are TRBV7-3 and TRBJ2-1, with TRBD2 matching 11 bases. Germline CDR1 reads SGHTA; CDR2 reads FQGTGA. The CDR3 spans 15 residues. CDR3: CASSPDTTSGAGIIF. CDR3 coding DNA: TGTGCCAGCAGCCCCGATACGACTAGCGGGGCGGGCATCATCTTC.

This clone was observed once. The rearrangement links TRBV5-6 to TRBJ1-2; TRBD1 agrees at 7 bases. Germline trimming cut 4 bases from V and 5 bases from J; bases unmatched to any gene: 8. Germline CDR1 and CDR2: SGHDT and YYEEEE. This CDR3 spans 14 amino acids. In nucleotides, the CDR3 is TGTGCCAGCAGCCGACGTACAGGGGCATATGGCTACACCTTC. It codes for CASSRRTGAYGYTF. The full variable domain, rest sourced from reference TRBV5-6 and TRBJ1-2, is DAGVTQSPTHLIKTRGQQVTLRCSPKSGHDTVSWYQQALGQGPQFIFQYYEEEERQRGNFPDRFSGHQFPNYSSELNVNALLLGDSALYLCASSRRTGAYGYTFGSGTRLTVV.

V gene TRBV5-4 combines with J gene TRBJ2-5, with D possibly TRBD2 on 6 matching bases. V dropped 2 bases and J dropped 5 bases, with 13 bases sitting between them. The CDR3 totals 14 residues. CDR1 and CDR2 (germline): SGHNT, YYREEE (reference sequence). DNA of the CDR3: TGTGCCAGCAGCTTACCGGGGGAGTGGGAGACCCAGTACTTC. Translation: CASSLPGEWETQYF. Full variable domain (rest looked up from reference TRBV5-4 and TRBJ2-5): ETGVTQSPTHLIKTRGQQVTLRCSSQSGHNTVSWYQQALGQGPQFIFQYYREEENGRGNFPPRFSGLQFPNYSSELNVNALELDDSALYLCASSLPGEWETQYFGPGTRLLVL.

The chain links TRBV25-1 to TRBJ2-2, with 10 bases identical to TRBD1. The junction had 7 bases not matched to a gene; V was cut back by 8 bases and J by 1 base. Germline lookup yields CDR1 MGHDK and CDR2 SYGVNS. The CDR3 is 16 residues long. CDR3 amino acids: CASLRWTGGNTGELFF. The CDR3 DNA reads as TGTGCCAGCTTACGATGGACAGGGGGGAACACCGGGGAGCTGTTTTTT.

The chain has TRBV2 and TRBJ2-3; D tentatively fits TRBD1 or TRBD2 (5 bases each). The CDR3 is 14 residues long. V was clipped by 6 bases and J by 3 bases, with 13 bases between them. Germline V gives CDR1 SNHLY, CDR2 FYNNEI. The CDR3 loop reads CASRRTSGTDTQYF. For the CDR3, the DNA is TGTGCCAGCAGAAGGACAAGCGGAACAGATACGCAGTATTTT. The full variable domain, its missing parts supplied by reference TRBV2 and TRBJ2-3, is EPEVTQTPSHQVTQMGQEVILRCVPISNHLYFYWYRQILGQKVEFLVSFYNNEISEKSEIFDDQFSVERPDGSNFTLKIRSTKLEDSAMYFCASRRTSGTDTQYFGPGTRLTVL.

This clone is a singleton in its sample. The chain links TRBV7-2 to TRBJ2-3; 7 nucleotides agree with TRBD1. The CDR3 runs 11 residues. Germline CDR1 reads SGHTA; CDR2 reads FQGNSA. In DNA form, the CDR3 reads TGTCGAGGGGGCCACGGAGATACGCAGTATTTT. As protein: CRGGHGDTQYF.

This chain links TRBV19 with TRBJ2-5, with D possibly matching TRBD1 (6 bases). The V gene's germline CDR1 is LNHDA and CDR2 SQIVND (reference sequence). Trimming left V 8 bases short and J 5 bases short, with 15 bases between. The CDR3 loop spans 13 amino acids. CDR3 in amino acids: CASSGTSLETQYF. The CDR3 DNA reads TGTGCCAGTTCCGGGACATCGCTTGAGACCCAGTACTTC.

This chain uses TRBV19 with TRBJ2-3; D gene uncertain. Germline V gene lookup returns CDR1 LNHDA and CDR2 SQIVND (reference sequence). The V end lost 10 bases, the J end lost 1 base, and 9 bases lay between the germline ends. This CDR3 has 12 amino acids. CDR3 bases: TGTGCCACTTCGATCCGCACAGATACGCAGTATTTT. Encoded protein: CATSIRTDTQYF.

The chain employs TRBV5-1 and TRBJ2-7, with 11 bases lining up with TRBD2. This CDR3 spans 17 amino acids. Losses at the gene ends were 0 bases for V and 0 bases for J; bases not matched to a gene: 5. Per germline, CDR1 SGHRS and CDR2 YFSETQ. The CDR3 loop is CASSLVLAGGSSYEQYF. CDR3 coding DNA: TGCGCCAGCAGCTTGGTATTAGCGGGGGGGAGCTCCTACGAGCAGTACTTC. The variable domain in full, completed from reference TRBV5-1 and TRBJ2-7, reads KAGVTQTPRYLIKTRGQQVTLSCSPISGHRSVSWYQQTPGQGLQFLFEYFSETQRNKGNFPGRFSGRQFSNSRSEMNVSTLELGDSALYLCASSLVLAGGSSYEQYFGPGTRLTVT.

V usage is TRBV12-2 and J usage is TRBJ2-7. TRBV12-2 is an annotated pseudogene. The CDR3 runs 16 residues. The CDR3 here is CASRLTPGPFPYEQYF. The CDR3 DNA reads as TGTGCAAGTCGCTTAACCCCGGGACCCTTCCCCTACGAGCAGTACTTC.

CDR3 amino acids: CAWRYRVITSRANVLTF. The CDR3 region has the DNA TGTGCCTGGCGCTACCGCGTTATAACAAGTCGGGCCAACGTCCTGACTTTC. This sequence joins TRBV30 and TRBJ2-6; unclear D gene. Trimming stripped 5 bases from V and 5 bases from J, with 22 bases between. The CDR3 is made up of 17 amino acids. Per germline, CDR1 GTSNPN and CDR2 SVGIG (reference sequence).

Remarks on this clone: One end of the junction is discordant with germline, which a read error may explain. The V and J genes are TRBV28 and TRBJ2-4; D possibly corresponds to TRBD2 (6 bases). CDR1 and CDR2 (germline): MDHEN, SYDVKM. The CDR3 runs 11 residues. DNA for the CDR3: TGTGCCAGCAGTGGAGGGACTGGCCAATCCTTC. Translated, it gives CASSGGTGQSF.

The gene calls are TRBV7-9 and TRBJ2-5; tentatively, D is TRBD1 (5 bases). CDR1 is SEHNR and CDR2 is FQNEAQ in the germline V gene (reference sequence). There are 15 residues in the CDR3. Between the trimmed V and J ends, which lost 2 bases and 3 bases, there was a span of 13 bases. CDR3 sequence reads: CASSLLGVNEETQYF. DNA for the CDR3: TGTGCCAGCAGCTTATTAGGGGTTAATGAAGAGACCCAGTACTTC. Drawing the rest from reference TRBV7-9 and TRBJ2-5, the complete variable domain is DTGVSQNPRHKITKRGQNVTFRCDPISEHNRLYWYRQTLGQGPEFLTYFQNEAQLEKSRLLSDRFSAERPKGSFSTLEIQRTEQGDSAMYLCASSLLGVNEETQYFGPGTRLLVL.